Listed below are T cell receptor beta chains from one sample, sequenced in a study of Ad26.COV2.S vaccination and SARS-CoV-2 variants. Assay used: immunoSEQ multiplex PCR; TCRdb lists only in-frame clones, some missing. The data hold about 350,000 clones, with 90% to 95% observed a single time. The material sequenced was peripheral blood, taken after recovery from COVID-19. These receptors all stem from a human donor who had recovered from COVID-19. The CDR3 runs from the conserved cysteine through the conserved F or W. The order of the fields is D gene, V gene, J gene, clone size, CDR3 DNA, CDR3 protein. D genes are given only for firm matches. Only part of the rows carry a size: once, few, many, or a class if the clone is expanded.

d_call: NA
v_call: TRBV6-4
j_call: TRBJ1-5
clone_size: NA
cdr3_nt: TGTGCCAGCAGTCCTGGCAGCAATCAGCCCCAGCATTTT
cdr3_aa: CASSPGSNQPQHF

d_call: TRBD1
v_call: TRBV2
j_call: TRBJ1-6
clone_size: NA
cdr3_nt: TGTGCCAGCAGTGAGCAGGGGGCGGCCTATAATTCACCCCTCCACTTT
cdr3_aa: CASSEQGAAYNSPLHF

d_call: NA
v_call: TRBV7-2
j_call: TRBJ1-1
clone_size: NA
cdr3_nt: TGTGCCAGCAGCTTAGAGCCCGGGGGTAGCACTGAAGCTTTCTTT
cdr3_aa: CASSLEPGGSTEAFF

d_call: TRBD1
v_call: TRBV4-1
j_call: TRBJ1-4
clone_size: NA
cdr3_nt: TGCGCCAGCAGACATACAGGGGGGGGTGAAAAACTGTTTTTT
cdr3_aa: CASRHTGGGEKLFF

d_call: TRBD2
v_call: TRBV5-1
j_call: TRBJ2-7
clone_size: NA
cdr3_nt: TGCGCCAGCTTGGGTCCCGGGACTAGCGGGGGGAGCTCCTACGAGCAGTACTTC
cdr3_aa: CASLGPGTSGGSSYEQYF

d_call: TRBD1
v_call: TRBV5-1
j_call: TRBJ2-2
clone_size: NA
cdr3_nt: TGCGCCAGCAGCGGAACCGGGACAGGGGTTCCCGGGGAGCTGTTTTTT
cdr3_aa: CASSGTGTGVPGELFF

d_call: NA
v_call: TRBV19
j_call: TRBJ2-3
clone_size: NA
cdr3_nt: TGTGCCAGTAGTATCGGTGGCATACCCACAGATACGCAGTATTTT
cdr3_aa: CASSIGGIPTDTQYF

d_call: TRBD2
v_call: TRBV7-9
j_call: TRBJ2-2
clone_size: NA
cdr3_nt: TGTGCCAGCAGCCGTACTCTTGGACTAGCGGGTGGCACCGGGGAGCTGTTTTTT
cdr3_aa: CASSRTLGLAGGTGELFF

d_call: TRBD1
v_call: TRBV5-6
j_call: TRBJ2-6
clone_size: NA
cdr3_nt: TGTGCCAGCAGCTTGGCACCGGGACAGGGGGCTCTCGGGGCCAACGTCCTGACTTTC
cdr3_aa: CASSLAPGQGALGANVLTF

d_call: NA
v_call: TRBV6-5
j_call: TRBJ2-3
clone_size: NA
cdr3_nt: TGTGCCAGCAGTTTAGACTCCACCTTCACAGATACGCAGTATTTT
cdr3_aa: CASSLDSTFTDTQYF

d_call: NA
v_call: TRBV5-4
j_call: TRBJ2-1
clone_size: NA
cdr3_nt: TGTGCCAGCAGCTTGGTCAGGGGGGCATCATCTTCCTACAATGAGCAGTTCTTC
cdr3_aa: CASSLVRGASSSYNEQFF

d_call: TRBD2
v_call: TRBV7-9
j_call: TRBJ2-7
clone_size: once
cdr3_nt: TGTGCCAGCAGCCCCGGGAGGAGGAGCTCCTACGAGCAGTACTTC
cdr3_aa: CASSPGRRSSYEQYF

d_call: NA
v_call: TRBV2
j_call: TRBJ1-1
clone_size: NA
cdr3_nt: TGTGCCAGCAGTGCGGGCCGAAGAGGAGCTTTCTTT
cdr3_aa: CASSAGRRGAFF

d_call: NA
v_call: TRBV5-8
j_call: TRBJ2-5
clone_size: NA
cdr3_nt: TGTGCCAGCAGCTTGGGGGGCCGGGAGACCCAGTACTTC
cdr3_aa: CASSLGGRETQYF

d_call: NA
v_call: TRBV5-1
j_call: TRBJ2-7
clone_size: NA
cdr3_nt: TGCGCCAGCAGCGTGCGGACAGATTCGGAGGTGTACTTC
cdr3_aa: CASSVRTDSEVYF

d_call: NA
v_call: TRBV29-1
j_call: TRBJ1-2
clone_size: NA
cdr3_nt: TGCAGCGTTGGGTTTCAGGGGCACCCCGGCTACACCTTC
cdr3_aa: CSVGFQGHPGYTF

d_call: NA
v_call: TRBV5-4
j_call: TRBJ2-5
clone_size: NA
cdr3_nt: TGTGCCAGCAGCTTGGGCCTCAGGGGGGTAGAGACCCAGTACTTC
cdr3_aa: CASSLGLRGVETQYF

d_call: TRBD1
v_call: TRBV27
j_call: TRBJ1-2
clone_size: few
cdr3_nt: TGTGCCAGCGGGACAGACTATGGCTACACCTTC
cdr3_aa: CASGTDYGYTF

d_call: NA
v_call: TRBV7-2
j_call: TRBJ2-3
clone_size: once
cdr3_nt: TGTGCCAGCAGCCCCGGACAGAAGCCCACAGATACGCAGTATTTT
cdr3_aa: CASSPGQKPTDTQYF

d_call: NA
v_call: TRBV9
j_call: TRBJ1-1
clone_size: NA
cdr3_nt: TGTGCCAGCAGCGGAGCCTTGTATGAGAACACTGAAGCTTTCTTT
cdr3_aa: CASSGALYENTEAFF

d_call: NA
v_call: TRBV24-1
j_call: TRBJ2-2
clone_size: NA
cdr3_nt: TGTGCCACCAGTGATTTCGGACGCGGGGAGCTGTTTTTT
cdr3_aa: CATSDFGRGELFF

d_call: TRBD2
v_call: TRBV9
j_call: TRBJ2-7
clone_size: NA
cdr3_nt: TGTGCCAGCAGCGTAGCGGGGGGGCGCCTATACGAGCAGTACTTC
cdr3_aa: CASSVAGGRLYEQYF

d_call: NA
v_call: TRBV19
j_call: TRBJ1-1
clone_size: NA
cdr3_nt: TGTGCCAGTAGTATATTGCCAGGGATGAACACTGAAGCTTTCTTT
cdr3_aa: CASSILPGMNTEAFF

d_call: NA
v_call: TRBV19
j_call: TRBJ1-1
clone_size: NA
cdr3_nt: TGTGCCAGTAGTATAGGTAGTGAAGCTTTCTTT
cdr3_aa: CASSIGSEAFF

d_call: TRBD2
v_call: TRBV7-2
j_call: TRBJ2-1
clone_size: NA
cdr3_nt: TGTGCCAGCAGCTTGGGCGGGGGGGCGTCGTACAATGAGCAGTTCTTC
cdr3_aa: CASSLGGGASYNEQFF

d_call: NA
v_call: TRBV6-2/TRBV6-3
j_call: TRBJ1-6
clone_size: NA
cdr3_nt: TGTGCCAGCAGTTACCGGAGCCAGGGGCGACCCCTTTATTCACCCCTCCACTTT
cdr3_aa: CASSYRSQGRPLYSPLHF

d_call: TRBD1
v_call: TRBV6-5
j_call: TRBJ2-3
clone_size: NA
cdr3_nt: TGTGCCAGCAGTCCACAGGGGGCGGCTGGAGATACGCAGTATTTT
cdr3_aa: CASSPQGAAGDTQYF

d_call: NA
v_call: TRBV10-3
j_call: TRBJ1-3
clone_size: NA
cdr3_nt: TGTGCCATCAGTGAGAGCCGCTTGAGGGGAAACACCATATATTTT
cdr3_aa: CAISESRLRGNTIYF

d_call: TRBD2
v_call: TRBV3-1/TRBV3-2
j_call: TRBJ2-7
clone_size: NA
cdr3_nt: TGTGCCAGCAGCCCACGACTAGCGGGGGCCTACGAGCAGTACTTC
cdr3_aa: CASSPRLAGAYEQYF

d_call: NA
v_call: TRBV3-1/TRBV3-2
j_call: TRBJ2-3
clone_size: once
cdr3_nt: TGTGCCAGCAGCCAAGACAGGGCCTTGGATACGCAGTATTTT
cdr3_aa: CASSQDRALDTQYF

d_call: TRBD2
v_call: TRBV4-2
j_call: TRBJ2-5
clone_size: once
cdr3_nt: TGTGCCAGCAGCCAAGGGCTAGCGGGCGAAGAGACCCAGTACTTC
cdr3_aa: CASSQGLAGEETQYF

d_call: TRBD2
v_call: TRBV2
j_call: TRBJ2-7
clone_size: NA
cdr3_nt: TGTGCCAGCACCCGGGGGGGCTACGAGCAGTACTTC
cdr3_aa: CASTRGGYEQYF

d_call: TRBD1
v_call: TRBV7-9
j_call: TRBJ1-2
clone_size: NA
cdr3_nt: TGTGCCAGCAGGAGGCCCCAGGGGGACGGCTACACCTTC
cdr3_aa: CASRRPQGDGYTF

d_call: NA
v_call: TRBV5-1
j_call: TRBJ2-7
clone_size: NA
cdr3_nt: TGCGCCAGCAGCTTGTCTGGAAGCGAGCAGTACTTC
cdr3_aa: CASSLSGSEQYF

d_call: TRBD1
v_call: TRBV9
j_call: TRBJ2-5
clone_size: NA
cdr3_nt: TGTGCCAGCAGCGTCAGCCGGACAGGGGGGGAGACCCAGTACTTC
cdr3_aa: CASSVSRTGGETQYF

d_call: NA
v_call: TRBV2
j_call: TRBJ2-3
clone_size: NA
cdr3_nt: TGTGCCAGCCGATTCCCCCGACAGGGAGGAAGCACAGATACGCAGTATTTT
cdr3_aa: CASRFPRQGGSTDTQYF

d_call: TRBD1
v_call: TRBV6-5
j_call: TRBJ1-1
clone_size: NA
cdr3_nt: TGTGCCAGTCGCAGGGGGCTCACTGAAGCTTTCTTT
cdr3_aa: CASRRGLTEAFF

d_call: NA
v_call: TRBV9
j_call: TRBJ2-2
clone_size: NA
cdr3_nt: TGTGCCAGCAGCGTAGCCGCCGGGGGAAGTTCCACCGGGGAGCTGTTTTTT
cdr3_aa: CASSVAAGGSSTGELFF

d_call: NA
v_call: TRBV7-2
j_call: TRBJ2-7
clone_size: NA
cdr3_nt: TGTGCCAGCAGCTTTGGTGCAGGGTCCTACGAGCAGTACTTC
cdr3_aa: CASSFGAGSYEQYF

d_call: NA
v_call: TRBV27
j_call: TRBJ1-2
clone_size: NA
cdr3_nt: TGTGCCAGCGGTGAAGACAGAGACTATGGCTACACCTTC
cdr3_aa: CASGEDRDYGYTF

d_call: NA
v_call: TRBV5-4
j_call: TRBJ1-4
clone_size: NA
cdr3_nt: TGTGCCAGCAGCTTGTTGGGCAGGGAAGGGGGTGCAACTAATGAAAAACTGTTTTTT
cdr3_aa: CASSLLGREGGATNEKLFF

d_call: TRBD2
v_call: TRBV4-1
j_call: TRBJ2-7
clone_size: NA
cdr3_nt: TGCGCCAGCAGCCAAGGCACTAGCGGGGGCTACGAGCAGTACTTC
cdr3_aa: CASSQGTSGGYEQYF

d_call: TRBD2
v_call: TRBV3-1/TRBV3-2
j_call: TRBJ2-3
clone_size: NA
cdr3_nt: TGTGCCAGCAGCCGATGGACTAGCGGGGGGGCAGAGCCAGATACGCAGTATTTT
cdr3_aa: CASSRWTSGGAEPDTQYF

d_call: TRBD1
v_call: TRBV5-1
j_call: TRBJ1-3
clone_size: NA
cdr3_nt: TGCGCCAGCAGCTTGACAGGGGAGTCTGGAAACACCATATATTTT
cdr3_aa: CASSLTGESGNTIYF

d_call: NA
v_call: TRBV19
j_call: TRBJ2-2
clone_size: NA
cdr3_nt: TGTGCCAGTAGTTGGGGGGCGGGGGCCACCGGGGAGCTGTTTTTT
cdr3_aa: CASSWGAGATGELFF

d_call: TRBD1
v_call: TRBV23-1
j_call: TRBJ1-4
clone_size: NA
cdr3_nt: TGCGCCAGCAGTTCCAAAAGGGGACAGGGGGCGTCATTGGCATCATTGGGAAAACTGTTTTTT
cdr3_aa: CASSSKRGQGASLASLGKLFF

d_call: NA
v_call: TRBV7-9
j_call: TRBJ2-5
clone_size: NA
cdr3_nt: TGTGCCAGCACCCCGGCGGGTGAAGAGACCCAGTACTTC
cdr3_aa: CASTPAGEETQYF

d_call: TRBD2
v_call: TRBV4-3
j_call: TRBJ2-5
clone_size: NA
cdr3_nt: TGCGCCAGCAGCCAAGGTCCCCTAGCGGAAGAGACCCAGTACTTC
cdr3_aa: CASSQGPLAEETQYF

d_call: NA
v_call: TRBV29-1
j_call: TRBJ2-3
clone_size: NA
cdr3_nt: TGCAGCGCAACCGGGACTAGCACAGATACGCAGTATTTT
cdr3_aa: CSATGTSTDTQYF

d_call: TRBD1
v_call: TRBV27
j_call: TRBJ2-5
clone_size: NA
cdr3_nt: TGTGCCAGCAGTTTAGGGACAGGGGGCCAAGAGACCCAGTACTTC
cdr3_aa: CASSLGTGGQETQYF

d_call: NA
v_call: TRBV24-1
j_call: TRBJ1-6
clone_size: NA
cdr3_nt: TGTGCCACCAGAGAACAGAATTCACCCCTCCACTTT
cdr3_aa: CATREQNSPLHF

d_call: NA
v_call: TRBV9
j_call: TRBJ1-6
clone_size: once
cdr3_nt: TGTGCCAGCAGCGTAGCCCCGGGACACGATTCACCCCTCCACTTT
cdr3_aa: CASSVAPGHDSPLHF

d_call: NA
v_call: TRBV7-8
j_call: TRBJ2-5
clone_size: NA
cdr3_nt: TGTGCCAGCAGCTTGGGCCAGGGGCCTGGGGAGACCCAGTACTTC
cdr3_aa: CASSLGQGPGETQYF